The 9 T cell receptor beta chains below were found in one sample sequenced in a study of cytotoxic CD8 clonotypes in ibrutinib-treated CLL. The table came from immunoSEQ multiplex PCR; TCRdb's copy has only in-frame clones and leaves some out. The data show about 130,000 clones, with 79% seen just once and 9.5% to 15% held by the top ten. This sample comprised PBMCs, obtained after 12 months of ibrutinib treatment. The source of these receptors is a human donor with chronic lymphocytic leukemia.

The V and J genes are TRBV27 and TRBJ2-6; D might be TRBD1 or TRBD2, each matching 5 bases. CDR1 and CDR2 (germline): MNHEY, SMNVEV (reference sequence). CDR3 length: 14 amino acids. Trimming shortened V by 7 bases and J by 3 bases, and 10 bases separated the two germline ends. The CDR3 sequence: CASTEGLGANVLTF. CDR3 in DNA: TGTGCCAGCACTGAGGGGCTTGGGGCCAACGTCCTGACTTTC.

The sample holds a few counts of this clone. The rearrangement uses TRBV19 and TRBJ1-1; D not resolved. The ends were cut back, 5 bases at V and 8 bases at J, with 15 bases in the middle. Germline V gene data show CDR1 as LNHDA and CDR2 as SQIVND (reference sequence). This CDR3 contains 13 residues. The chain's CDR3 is CASSPGRILEAFF. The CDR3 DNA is TGTGCCAGTAGTCCCGGAAGGATCCTGGAAGCTTTCTTT.

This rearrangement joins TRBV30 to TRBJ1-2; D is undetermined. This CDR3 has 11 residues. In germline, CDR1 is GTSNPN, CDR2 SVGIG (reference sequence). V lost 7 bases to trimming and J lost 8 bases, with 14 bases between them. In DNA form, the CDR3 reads TGTGCCTTCAGCGCAGCTTTCGGCTACACCTTC. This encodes CAFSAAFGYTF.

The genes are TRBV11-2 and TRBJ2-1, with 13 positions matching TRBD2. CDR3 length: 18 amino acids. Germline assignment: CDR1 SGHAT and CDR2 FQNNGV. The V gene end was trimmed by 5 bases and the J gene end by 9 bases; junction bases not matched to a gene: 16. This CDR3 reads CASSLIRYGTSGTSEQFF. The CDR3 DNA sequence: TGTGCCAGCAGCCTTATTAGGTACGGGACTAGCGGGACTTCTGAGCAGTTCTTC.

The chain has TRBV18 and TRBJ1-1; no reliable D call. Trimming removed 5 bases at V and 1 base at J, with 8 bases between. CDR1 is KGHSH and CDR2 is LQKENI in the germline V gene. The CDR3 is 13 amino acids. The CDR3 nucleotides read TGTGCCAGCTCAGTTTTGGAGAACACTGAAGCTTTCTTT. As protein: CASSVLENTEAFF.

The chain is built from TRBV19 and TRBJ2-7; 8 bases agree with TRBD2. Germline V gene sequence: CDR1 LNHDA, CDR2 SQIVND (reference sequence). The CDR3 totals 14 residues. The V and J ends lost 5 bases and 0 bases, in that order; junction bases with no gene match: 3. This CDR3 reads CASSGTSNSYEQYF. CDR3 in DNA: TGTGCCAGTAGTGGGACTAGTAACTCCTACGAGCAGTACTTC.

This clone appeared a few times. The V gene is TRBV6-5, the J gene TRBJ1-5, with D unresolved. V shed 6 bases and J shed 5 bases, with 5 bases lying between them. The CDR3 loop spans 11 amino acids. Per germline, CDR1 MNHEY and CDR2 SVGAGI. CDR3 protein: CASSAHQPQHF. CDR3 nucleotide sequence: TGTGCCAGCAGCGCCCATCAGCCCCAGCATTTT.

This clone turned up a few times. The CDR3 bases are TGTGCCAGCAGCTTCGGAGGGAACTATGGCTACACCTTC. Translating it yields CASSFGGNYGYTF. The chain couples TRBV7-9 to TRBJ1-2; no firm D call. The V gene lost 3 bases and the J gene lost 2 bases, with 7 bases spanning the gap. The CDR3 runs 13 residues. Germline loops: CDR1 SEHNR, CDR2 FQNEAQ (reference sequence).

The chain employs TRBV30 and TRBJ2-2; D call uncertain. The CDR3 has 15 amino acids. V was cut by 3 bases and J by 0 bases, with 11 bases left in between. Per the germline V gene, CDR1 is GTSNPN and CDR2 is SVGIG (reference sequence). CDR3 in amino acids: CAWRARVPNTGELFF. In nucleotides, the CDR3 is TGTGCCTGGAGAGCACGGGTCCCGAACACCGGGGAGCTGTTTTTT.